These 14 T cell receptor beta chains were all obtained from the same sample, sequenced in a study of cytomegalovirus exposure and HLA in healthy donors. A multiplex PCR was run with 60 Vbeta primers and 13 Jbeta primers. Measured with immunoSEQ multiplex PCR; TCRdb has only the in-frame clones, and not every one. The listing contains 75,000 to 100,000 clones. Sequenced sample: PBMCs. All receptors derive from a woman in her fifties or sixties in good health and CMV-seronegative.

The chain couples TRBV19 to TRBJ1-1; D perhaps matches TRBD1 (5 bases). The CDR3 consists of 14 residues. Germline V gene data show CDR1 as LNHDA and CDR2 as SQIVND (reference sequence). The V and J ends lost 3 bases and 0 bases respectively, with 8 bases between them. As DNA, the CDR3 is TGTGCCAGTAGTATCCAGGGAATGAACACTGAAGCTTTCTTT. This gives the protein CASSIQGMNTEAFF.

This chain uses TRBV6-6 with TRBJ2-4; 11 bases agree with TRBD1. Looked up from germline, CDR1 is MNHNY and CDR2 is SVGAGI (reference sequence). J gave up 5 bases and V 8 bases, and 11 bases lay outside the gene matches. The CDR3 totals 16 residues. In DNA, the CDR3 is TGTGCCAGCCGGCTGACCGGGACAGGGGGGGAAAACATTCAGTACTTC. Encoded protein: CASRLTGTGGENIQYF.

The chain links TRBV5-1 to TRBJ2-5; tentative D call: TRBD1 (5 bases). The CDR3 spans 12 residues. Trimming left V 4 bases short and J 2 bases short, with 6 bases between. The germline V gene has CDR1 SGHRS and CDR2 YFSETQ. In DNA form, the CDR3 reads TGCGCCAGCAGCCGGACACAAGAGACCCAGTACTTC. Translation gives CASSRTQETQYF.

The chain couples TRBV15 to TRBJ2-5; TRBD2 agrees at 9 bases. In germline, CDR1 is LNHNV, CDR2 YYDKDF (reference sequence). The CDR3 totals 15 residues. J gave up 4 bases and V 6 bases, and 9 bases lay outside the gene matches. The CDR3 DNA follows: TGTGCCACCAGTCCTAGCGGGATGGGGGGAGAGACCCAGTACTTC. This codes for CATSPSGMGGETQYF.

V is TRBV5-1 and J is TRBJ2-7; 7 bases are shared with TRBD1. The CDR3 covers 14 residues. From germline, CDR1 is SGHRS and CDR2 YFSETQ. J gave up 5 bases and V 4 bases, and 9 bases lay outside the gene matches. The CDR3 protein is CASSQEDRLNEQYF. DNA of the CDR3: TGCGCCAGCAGCCAAGAGGACAGGCTTAACGAGCAGTACTTC. The full variable domain, with the rest looked up from reference TRBV5-1 and TRBJ2-7, is KAGVTQTPRYLIKTRGQQVTLSCSPISGHRSVSWYQQTPGQGLQFLFEYFSETQRNKGNFPGRFSGRQFSNSRSEMNVSTLELGDSALYLCASSQEDRLNEQYFGPGTRLTVT.

The chain uses TRBV10-3 and TRBJ2-5; D perhaps matches TRBD2 (5 bases). The CDR3 is 14 residues long. V was trimmed by 3 bases and J by 0 bases, leaving 8 bases between them. Per germline, CDR1 ENHRY and CDR2 SYGVKD. This CDR3 reads CAISDRENQETQYF. The CDR3 DNA reads as TGTGCCATCAGTGACCGGGAAAACCAAGAGACCCAGTACTTC.

The rearrangement links TRBV14 to TRBJ2-4, with 7 positions matching TRBD2. The V and J ends lost 6 bases and 5 bases, in that order; junction bases with no gene match: 19. Germline V gene lookup returns CDR1 SGHDN and CDR2 FVKESK. This CDR3 region has 18 residues. CDR3 residues: CASRLEASGDLGQNIQYF. The CDR3 DNA reads as TGTGCCAGCAGATTAGAGGCTAGCGGAGATTTAGGGCAAAACATTCAGTACTTC.

This sequence joins TRBV18 and TRBJ1-2, with 8 bases fitting TRBD1. J gave up 8 bases and V 4 bases, and 9 bases lay outside the gene matches. This CDR3 is built from 14 residues. The V gene's germline CDR1 is KGHSH and CDR2 LQKENI. The CDR3 sequence: CASSHGQGGWGYTF. The CDR3 DNA reads TGTGCCAGCTCACACGGACAGGGAGGTTGGGGCTACACCTTC.

This rearrangement joins TRBV6-5 to TRBJ2-5, with TRBD1 identical over 7 bases. The CDR3 is 14 amino acids. Germline CDR1 MNHEY, CDR2 SVGAGI. V was pared by 6 bases and J by 3 bases, with 7 bases of the junction left unmatched. The CDR3 sequence is CASSLGQVEETQYF. In DNA form, the CDR3 reads TGTGCCAGCAGCCTAGGACAGGTAGAAGAGACCCAGTACTTC.

The chain joins TRBV28 to TRBJ2-7; no reliable D call. The germline V and J ends were trimmed by 5 bases and 4 bases, with 6 bases remaining between them. The CDR3 has 11 amino acids. CDR1 is MDHEN and CDR2 is SYDVKM in the germline V gene. In nucleotides, the CDR3 is TGTGCCAGCAGTCCCCGGTACGAGCAGTACTTC. The encoded protein is CASSPRYEQYF.

The chain couples TRBV14 to TRBJ2-1; D gene unclear. The CDR3 spans 15 residues. V lost 1 base and J 6 bases, leaving 13 bases between the germline ends. Germline V CDR1 and CDR2: SGHDN, FVKESK. The CDR3 reads CASSQGVANVNEQFF. As DNA, the CDR3 is TGTGCCAGCAGCCAAGGTGTGGCCAATGTCAATGAGCAGTTCTTC.

The genes are TRBV30 and TRBJ1-5; perhaps TRBD1 as D (6 bases). The CDR3 covers 16 residues. V lost 0 bases to trimming and J lost 2 bases, with 14 bases between them. Germline lookup yields CDR1 GTSNPN and CDR2 SVGIG (reference sequence). Written as DNA, the CDR3 is TGTGCCTGGAGTGTGTCACGGGGGGCGCGCAATCAGCCCCAGCATTTT. Its protein product is CAWSVSRGARNQPQHF.

The chain carries TRBV30 and TRBJ1-2; D ambiguous. CDR1 is GTSNPN, CDR2 SVGIG, per germline (reference sequence). Trimming cost V 0 bases and J 4 bases, with 9 bases left between them. This CDR3 has 13 residues. The CDR3 reads CAWSVRPGYGYTF. In nucleotides, the CDR3 is TGTGCCTGGAGTGTCCGGCCAGGCTATGGCTACACCTTC.

The chain is built from TRBV7-2 and TRBJ2-6; 9 bases map to TRBD2. Per the germline V gene, CDR1 is SGHTA and CDR2 is FQGNSA. The CDR3 has 18 residues. V shed 1 base, J shed 0 bases, and the junction held 4 bases outside the gene matches. The chain's CDR3 is CASSLEGSGSSGANVLTF. For the CDR3, the DNA is TGTGCCAGCAGCTTAGAGGGTAGCGGGAGCTCTGGGGCCAACGTCCTGACTTTC. Full variable domain (remainder filled in from reference TRBV7-2 and TRBJ2-6): GAGVSQSPSNKVTEKGKDVELRCDPISGHTALYWYRQSLGQGLEFLIYFQGNSAPDKSGLPSDRFSAERTGGSVSTLTIQRTQQEDSAVYLCASSLEGSGSSGANVLTFGAGSRLTVL.